This passage covers 28 T cell receptor beta chains from one sample sequenced in a study of blood T cell repertoires in COVID-19. The table came from immunoSEQ multiplex PCR; TCRdb's copy has only in-frame clones and leaves some out. In the table there are about 100,000 clones, around 85% of which are singletons. Sequencing input: peripheral blood. The receptors derive from a man between 60 and 75 years old with acute or convalescent COVID-19.

The genes are TRBV11-3 and TRBJ2-3; 7 bases agree with TRBD2. V was pared by 5 bases and J by 4 bases, with 9 bases of the junction left unmatched. The CDR3 spans 15 residues. In germline, CDR1 is SGHNT, CDR2 YENEEA. CDR3 nucleotide sequence: TGTGCCAGCAGCCCGGGAGCTAGCGGCGCAGATACGCAGTATTTT. Translating it yields CASSPGASGADTQYF.

V usage is TRBV19 and J usage is TRBJ1-2; 7 nucleotides line up with TRBD1. CDR1 and CDR2 (germline): LNHDA, SQIVND (reference sequence). CDR3 size: 14 residues. V dropped 3 bases and J dropped 7; count of bases not matched to a gene: 8. The CDR3 region is CASSMEGGFSGYTF. CDR3 sequence (DNA): TGTGCCAGTAGTATGGAAGGGGGCTTCTCTGGCTACACCTTC. The full variable domain, rest sourced from reference TRBV19 and TRBJ1-2, is DGGITQSPKYLFRKEGQNVTLSCEQNLNHDAMYWYRQDPGQGLRLIYYSQIVNDFQKGDIAEGYSVSREKKESFPLTVTSAQKNPTAFYLCASSMEGGFSGYTFGSGTRLTVV.

The rearrangement joins TRBV19 to TRBJ2-3, with 9 bases lining up with TRBD2. The CDR3 runs 16 residues. The V gene end was trimmed by 5 bases and the J gene end by 1 base; junction bases not matched to a gene: 7. Looked up from germline, CDR1 is LNHDA and CDR2 is SQIVND (reference sequence). Here the CDR3 reads CASSQGVAGGTDTQYF. CDR3 nucleotide sequence: TGTGCCAGTAGTCAGGGGGTAGCGGGGGGCACAGATACGCAGTATTTT.

In DNA, the CDR3 is TGTGCCAGCAGTGATAACAGGGCGTGGCAGCCCCAGCATTTT. Translating it yields CASSDNRAWQPQHF. The chain links TRBV2 to TRBJ1-5; D is possibly TRBD1 (6 bases). CDR3 length equals 14 residues. Per germline, CDR1 SNHLY and CDR2 FYNNEI. The V and J ends lost 3 bases and 7 bases respectively, with 13 bases between them.

The chain couples TRBV5-5 to TRBJ2-2, with TRBD1 identical over 8 bases. Germline V gives CDR1 SGHKS, CDR2 YYEKEE (reference sequence). With V trimmed by 4 bases and J by 2 bases, 7 bases remained unmatched. CDR3 length: 16 amino acids. CDR3 nucleotide sequence: TGTGCCAGCAGCGAACGGACAGGGACAAACACCGGGGAGCTGTTTTTT. Protein sequence: CASSERTGTNTGELFF.

This chain connects TRBV3-1 (or the pseudogene TRBV3-2) to TRBJ1-6; 8 bases align to TRBD1. Germline CDR1 LGHDT, CDR2 YNNKEL (reference sequence). Trimming at V came to 1 base and at J to 8 bases, leaving 4 bases not matched to a gene. This CDR3 spans 15 amino acids. The CDR3 spells CASSQVAGGDSPLHF. The CDR3 coding sequence is TGTGCCAGCAGCCAAGTAGCAGGGGGCGATTCACCCCTCCACTTT.

V is TRBV7-8 and J is TRBJ1-5; TRBD1 matches 9 bases. Germline CDR1 reads SGHVS; CDR2 reads FQNEAQ. V shed 0 bases and J 6 bases; nucleotides not matched to a gene: 6. This CDR3 spans 16 amino acids. Written as DNA, the CDR3 is TGTGCCAGCAGCTTAGCTTCCCGGACAGGGGTTCAGCCCCAGCATTTT. The encoded protein is CASSLASRTGVQPQHF.

The genes are TRBV2 and TRBJ2-3; TRBD1 matches at 10 bases. The CDR3 has 16 amino acids. V shed 7 bases, J shed 0 bases, and the junction held 7 bases outside the gene matches. The germline CDR1 and CDR2 sequences are SNHLY and FYNNEI. The CDR3 DNA follows: TGTGCCAGCACACTTAGACAGGGGGCAAGCACAGATACGCAGTATTTT. It translates to CASTLRQGASTDTQYF.

The J gene is TRBJ1-2, the V gene TRBV2, with 8 bases lining up with TRBD1. The CDR3 contains 14 residues. After removal of 6 bases from V and 7 bases from J, the junction contained 10 bases not matched to a gene. Germline CDR1 and CDR2: SNHLY and FYNNEI. CDR3 in DNA: TGTGCCAGCAGACCGACAGGGGAGAACGGTGGCTACACCTTC. It is translated as CASRPTGENGGYTF. Using reference TRBV2 and TRBJ1-2 for the parts outside the CDR3, the full variable domain is EPEVTQTPSHQVTQMGQEVILRCVPISNHLYFYWYRQILGQKVEFLVSFYNNEISEKSEIFDDQFSVERPDGSNFTLKIRSTKLEDSAMYFCASRPTGENGGYTFGSGTRLTVV.

This chain connects TRBV28 to TRBJ2-7; 10 bases map to TRBD2. Looked up from germline, CDR1 is MDHEN and CDR2 is SYDVKM. Trimming removed 2 bases from V and 2 bases from J; junction bases left unmatched: 3. This CDR3 contains 15 residues. The CDR3 sequence: CASSLALAGPYEQYF. CDR3 bases: TGTGCCAGCAGTTTAGCACTAGCGGGGCCCTACGAGCAGTACTTC. The variable domain in full, with the rest retrieved from reference TRBV28 and TRBJ2-7, is DVKVTQSSRYLVKRTGEKVFLECVQDMDHENMFWYRQDPGLGLRLIYFSYDVKMKEKGDIPEGYSVSREKKERFSLILESASTNQTSMYLCASSLALAGPYEQYFGPGTRLTVT.

V usage is TRBV13 and J usage is TRBJ2-1, with a possible D match to TRBD1 (6 bases). The CDR3 has 14 amino acids. V dropped 4 bases and J dropped 4 bases, with 11 bases sitting between them. Per the germline V gene, CDR1 is PRHDT and CDR2 is FYEKMQ (reference sequence). CDR3 DNA sequence: TGTGCCAGCAGCTACGGACAGTCTTACAATGAGCAGTTCTTC. Its translation is CASSYGQSYNEQFF.

This clone was counted at least ten times. The rearrangement uses TRBV19 and TRBJ1-3, with 7 bases matching TRBD1. The germline CDR1 and CDR2 sequences are LNHDA and SQIVND (reference sequence). The CDR3 contains 15 residues. The V gene end was trimmed by 6 bases and the J gene end by 0 bases; junction bases not matched to a gene: 5. In nucleotides, the CDR3 is TGTGCCAGTAGCGGACAGGAGCCCTCTGGAAACACCATATATTTT. Amino acids: CASSGQEPSGNTIYF.

This clone was picked up a small number of times. The CDR3 DNA follows: TGTGCCACACAGGGGGGCGGCGAGACCCAGTACTTC. The encoded protein is CATQGGGETQYF. The gene calls are TRBV10-3 and TRBJ2-5, with 8 bases matching TRBD1. In germline, CDR1 is ENHRY, CDR2 SYGVKD. V lost 10 bases to trimming and J lost 5 bases; unmatched junction nucleotides: 6. The CDR3 has 12 residues.

CDR3 nucleotide sequence: TGCGCCAGCAGCGTGTCAGGGAACAATGAGCAGTTCTTC. It is translated as CASSVSGNNEQFF. The chain links TRBV5-1 to TRBJ2-1, with D possibly matching TRBD1 (5 bases). The germline gives CDR1 SGHRS, CDR2 YFSETQ. Between the trimmed V and J ends, which lost 4 bases and 5 bases, there was a span of 10 bases. The CDR3 extends over 13 amino acids.

The J gene is TRBJ1-6, the V gene TRBV9; TRBD1 matches 7 bases. The CDR3 extends over 18 amino acids. V lost 0 bases and J lost 5; bases outside the gene matches: 11. Per germline, CDR1 SGDLS and CDR2 YYNGEE. The CDR3: CASSVEVGGQADNSPLHF. Written as DNA, the CDR3 is TGTGCCAGCAGCGTAGAAGTGGGAGGACAGGCAGATAATTCACCCCTCCACTTT.

The V call is TRBV28, the J call TRBJ2-2; D remains unclear. The CDR3 is 17 amino acids. Germline V gene lookup returns CDR1 MDHEN and CDR2 SYDVKM. The V gene lost 5 bases and the J gene lost 1 base, with 17 bases spanning the gap. The CDR3 DNA sequence: TGTGCCAGCAGTCCCCTCTATCCCTTAATGAACACCGGGGAGCTGTTTTTT. It encodes CASSPLYPLMNTGELFF.

This clone was seen repeatedly, ten times or more. This chain joins TRBV7-2 and TRBJ2-1, with D possibly TRBD2 on 8 matching bases. The CDR3 has 14 amino acids. V dropped 5 bases and J dropped 12 bases, with 20 bases sitting between them. Germline CDR1 SGHTA, CDR2 FQGNSA. CDR3 sequence (DNA): TGTGCCAGCAGCGCAGGGGGGGGACTAGTTGTGCAGTTCTTC. Protein sequence: CASSAGGGLVVQFF.

V usage is TRBV11-3 and J usage is TRBJ2-5; 7 bases align to TRBD1. The CDR3 contains 15 residues. Trimming removed 4 bases from V and 1 base from J; junction bases left unmatched: 6. CDR1 and CDR2 from the germline V gene are SGHNT and YENEEA. CDR3 sequence: CASSSGGGAQETQYF. The CDR3 nucleotides are TGTGCCAGCAGCTCAGGGGGTGGTGCCCAAGAGACCCAGTACTTC.

The rearrangement joins TRBV11-2 to TRBJ2-7, with 8 bases lining up with TRBD1. Germline CDR1 is SGHAT and CDR2 is FQNNGV. V shed 5 bases and J 0 bases; nucleotides not matched to a gene: 6. The length of the CDR3 is 15 residues. Here the CDR3 reads CASSETGGSSYEQYF. CDR3 DNA: TGTGCCAGCAGCGAAACAGGGGGTTCCTCCTACGAGCAGTACTTC. Looking up the rest from reference TRBV11-2 and TRBJ2-7 gives the full variable domain: EAGVAQSPRYKIIEKRQSVAFWCNPISGHATLYWYQQILGQGPKLLIQFQNNGVVDDSQLPKDRFSAERLKGVDSTLKIQPAKLEDSAVYLCASSETGGSSYEQYFGPGTRLTVT.

This clone was seen many times. The chain couples TRBV12-3 or TRBV12-4 to TRBJ1-2, with 8 bases identical to TRBD1. With V trimmed by 7 bases and J by 7 bases, 5 bases remained unmatched. The CDR3 length is 12 residues. CDR3 loop: CASTPTGAGYTF. CDR3 DNA: TGTGCCAGCACCCCGACAGGGGCTGGCTACACCTTC.

The J gene is TRBJ2-6, the V gene TRBV7-2, with 10 positions matching TRBD1. The CDR3 is 17 residues long. With V trimmed by 5 bases and J by 2 bases, 6 bases remained unmatched. The V gene's germline CDR1 is SGHTA and CDR2 FQGNSA. The DNA for the CDR3 is TGTGCCAGCAGCCTTGACAGGGGGCAGGCTGGGGCCAACGTCCTGACTTTC. Residues: CASSLDRGQAGANVLTF.

This clone is a singleton in its sample. The rearrangement links TRBV28 to TRBJ2-7; 7 nucleotides match TRBD1. Germline V CDR1 and CDR2: MDHEN, SYDVKM. This CDR3 contains 15 residues. The V gene end was trimmed by 8 bases and the J gene end by 2 bases; junction bases not matched to a gene: 12. As DNA, the CDR3 is TGTGCCAGCTTTCACCGGGACAGTGGGACCTACGAGCAGTACTTC. It codes for CASFHRDSGTYEQYF. The full variable domain, completed using reference TRBV28 and TRBJ2-7, is DVKVTQSSRYLVKRTGEKVFLECVQDMDHENMFWYRQDPGLGLRLIYFSYDVKMKEKGDIPEGYSVSREKKERFSLILESASTNQTSMYLCASFHRDSGTYEQYFGPGTRLTVT.

This chain uses TRBV7-3 with TRBJ2-1, with 7 nucleotides matching TRBD2. The V gene's germline CDR1 is SGHTA and CDR2 FQGTGA. The V segment lost 5 bases and the J segment 6 bases; nucleotides outside the gene matches: 10. The CDR3 is 15 amino acids. DNA for the CDR3: TGTGCCAGCAGCCTCAGCGGGAATCCGGGCAATGAGCAGTTCTTC. Encoded protein: CASSLSGNPGNEQFF.

The chain carries TRBV19 and TRBJ1-1; D gene unclear. This CDR3 region has 15 residues. The V end was cut by 6 bases, the J end by 1 base, with 15 bases between. Germline V gene data show CDR1 as LNHDA and CDR2 as SQIVND (reference sequence). CDR3 sequence reads: CASRERRRENTEAFF. As DNA, the CDR3 is TGTGCCAGTAGGGAAAGGAGACGGGAGAACACTGAAGCTTTCTTT. The full variable domain, in which reference TRBV19 and TRBJ1-1 provide the parts outside the CDR3, is DGGITQSPKYLFRKEGQNVTLSCEQNLNHDAMYWYRQDPGQGLRLIYYSQIVNDFQKGDIAEGYSVSREKKESFPLTVTSAQKNPTAFYLCASRERRRENTEAFFGQGTRLTVV.

V and J are TRBV3-1 (or the pseudogene TRBV3-2) and TRBJ2-7; 7 nucleotides agree with TRBD1. The germline gives CDR1 LGHDT, CDR2 YNNKEL (reference sequence). This CDR3 has 16 amino acids. The J segment lost 0 bases and the V segment lost 0 bases, leaving 5 bases of the junction unmatched. The chain's CDR3 is CASSQEHRGFSYEQYF. The DNA for the CDR3 is TGTGCCAGCAGCCAAGAGCACAGGGGATTCTCCTACGAGCAGTACTTC.

The V gene is TRBV6-5, the J gene TRBJ2-2; D is ambiguous. Germline CDR1 reads MNHEY; CDR2 reads SVGAGI. V lost 0 bases and J lost 0, with 8 bases in between. The CDR3 is 16 residues long. The CDR3: CASSYSLATNTGELFF. CDR3 DNA: TGTGCCAGCAGTTACTCCCTCGCTACGAACACCGGGGAGCTGTTTTTT.

CDR3: CASSSDRGVTEAFF. The CDR3 DNA reads as TGCGCCAGCAGTAGTGACAGGGGAGTCACTGAAGCTTTCTTT. V and J are TRBV10-1 and TRBJ1-1, with 8 bases fitting TRBD1. The CDR3 covers 14 residues. CDR1 is WNHNN, CDR2 SYGVQD, per germline (reference sequence). The V segment lost 5 bases and the J segment 4 bases; nucleotides outside the gene matches: 6.

This clone was observed a few times. The chain is built from TRBV11-2 and TRBJ1-1, with 9 bases identical to TRBD1. The CDR3 totals 13 residues. In germline, CDR1 is SGHAT, CDR2 FQNNGV. Trimming removed 1 base from V and 8 bases from J; junction bases left unmatched: 2. The DNA for the CDR3 is TGTGCCAGCAGCTTAGGGGACAGGGTCGAAGCTTTCTTT. This translates into CASSLGDRVEAFF.